Sequencing of this T cell receptor (beta chain) was carried out in a study of T cells after yellow fever vaccination. At the level of the study: Each low-cell-number fraction was prepared by means of SMART-Seq v4 Ultra Low Input. General observations from the study: Only a minor proportion of clonotypes was detected across both CD4 and CD8 compartments. Weaker overall was a secondary response that nonetheless peaked faster, on day 5 versus 15.

MiXCR was run by TCRdb on the 5' RACE reads, yielding one entry per CDR3 protein. The sample lists about 630,000 distinct CDR3 sequences, approximately 13% occurring once. CDR1 and CDR2 from the germline V gene are SGHRS and YFSETQ. V was clipped by 5 bases and J by 5 bases, with 14 bases between them. The CDR3 runs 13 residues. This clonotype was recorded many times. The antigen remains undetermined. The gene calls are TRBV5-1 and TRBJ2-7, with D possibly being TRBD2 (6 bases). The input for sequencing was PBMCs, taken on the day of the yellow fever booster vaccination. The sequence was obtained from a man aged 30 to 45 who received the YFV17D yellow fever vaccine. The chain's CDR3 is CASSPGGRDEQYF. The CDR3 coding sequence is TGCGCCAGCAGTCCAGGAGGGCGGGACGAGCAGTACTTC.